This T cell receptor beta chain was profiled in a study of blood T cell repertoires in COVID-19. Turning to the study itself: From T cells, B-cell-depleted T cells, or PBMCs came the material, which was cDNA or gDNA.

This CDR3 has 15 amino acids. Germline CDR1 and CDR2: KGHSH and LQKENI. With 2 bases removed from V and 3 bases from J, the gap between germline ends came to 14 bases. The assay was immunoSEQ multiplex PCR, and TCRdb's table has in-frame clones only and misses some. The table shows 200,000 to 250,000 clones, with roughly four fifths occurring only once. The sample consisted of PBMCs or T cells enriched from blood (not recorded which). The chain carries TRBV18 and TRBJ2-7, with TRBD2 as a possible D gene (8 bases). This receptor was identified in a woman in her forties with acute COVID-19. This CDR3 reads CASSPKTGTSYEQYF. The CDR3, as DNA: TGTGCCAGCTCACCAAAGACAGGGACTAGCTACGAGCAGTACTTC.